A single sample gave rise to the 20 T cell receptor beta chains below, sequenced in a study of tumor-infiltrating lymphocytes in localized non-small cell lung cancer. Data came from immunoSEQ multiplex PCR; TCRdb stores just in-frame clones and leaves some out. The table records around 7,700 clones, about 65% of them present only once. The material sequenced was lung tumor tissue. The origin of the receptors is a human donor with non-small cell lung cancer.

This clone was seen a handful of times. The chain couples TRBV30 to TRBJ1-1; D ambiguous. With 4 bases removed from V and 7 bases from J, the gap between germline ends came to 13 bases. This CDR3 has 12 residues. Germline V CDR1 and CDR2: GTSNPN, SVGIG (reference sequence). Written as DNA, the CDR3 is TGTGCCTGGATGCCTGGGGTGGGTGAAGCTTTCTTT. Protein product: CAWMPGVGEAFF.

The chain couples TRBV30 to TRBJ2-2; unclear D gene. V shed 4 bases and J shed 4 bases, with 13 bases lying between them. Per germline, CDR1 GTSNPN and CDR2 SVGIG (reference sequence). The CDR3 runs to 14 residues. CDR3 protein: CAWTRGLTTGELFF. The DNA of the CDR3 is TGTGCCTGGACCCGCGGATTGACCACCGGGGAGCTGTTTTTT.

This chain uses TRBV2 with TRBJ2-1; D not certain. This CDR3 comprises 12 residues. CDR1 is SNHLY and CDR2 is FYNNEI in the germline V gene. Trimming cost V 6 bases and J 7 bases, with 10 bases left between them. CDR3 DNA: TGTGCCAGCAGAGAGTTATCAAATGAGCAGTTCTTC. The encoded protein is CASRELSNEQFF.

As to this clone: The sample carries other DNA sequences with the same CDR3. This chain uses TRBV4-2 with TRBJ1-6; D may be TRBD1 (5 bases). The V end was cut by 3 bases, the J end by 6 bases, with 15 bases between. The germline V gene has CDR1 LGHNA and CDR2 YNFKEQ. The CDR3 totals 16 residues. In nucleotides, the CDR3 is TGTGCCAGCAGCCAGGGCCGGCAGGGTCTTAATTCACCCCTCCACTTT. This sequence encodes CASSQGRQGLNSPLHF.

V gene TRBV4-2 combines with J gene TRBJ2-6, with no clear D. The germline V gene has CDR1 LGHNA and CDR2 YNFKEQ. The V and J ends lost 4 bases and 0 bases respectively, with 10 bases between them. The CDR3 is 16 amino acids. DNA of the CDR3: TGTGCCAGCAGCCGTGCTTTGGACTCTGGGGCCAACGTCCTGACTTTC. The encoded protein is CASSRALDSGANVLTF.

The chain uses TRBV6-1 and TRBJ1-6; D ambiguous. Between the trimmed V and J ends, which lost 6 bases and 12 bases, there was a span of 12 bases. Germline CDR1 reads MNHNS; CDR2 reads SASEGT. The CDR3 has 12 amino acids. CDR3 in DNA: TGTGCCAGCAGACAAGGTACTGGACCCCTCCACTTT. Encoded protein: CASRQGTGPLHF.

This chain links TRBV4-1 with TRBJ1-5; D not resolved. Deletions cut 1 base from V and 0 bases from J, with 13 bases between. Looked up from germline, CDR1 is MGHRA and CDR2 is YSYEKL. The CDR3 loop spans 17 amino acids. CDR3 protein: CASSQARQVNSNQPQHF. The CDR3 bases are TGCGCCAGCAGCCAAGCGAGGCAGGTCAATAGCAATCAGCCCCAGCATTTT.

This clone is a singleton in its sample. The V gene is TRBV6-5, the J gene TRBJ2-2; tentatively, D is TRBD2 (6 bases). This CDR3 is built from 14 residues. V lost 0 bases, J lost 5 bases, and 7 bases lay in between. The germline CDR1 and CDR2 sequences are MNHEY and SVGAGI. CDR3 protein: CASSYSGGTGELFF. The CDR3 DNA reads as TGTGCCAGCAGTTACTCGGGGGGTACCGGGGAGCTGTTTTTT.

The table lists this clone with a few counts. The chain has TRBV5-4 and TRBJ1-2; D gene unclear. The V gene lost 2 bases and the J gene lost 8 bases, with 13 bases spanning the gap. This CDR3 contains 13 residues. Germline V CDR1 and CDR2: SGHNT, YYREEE (reference sequence). The CDR3 loop reads CASSFPRSAGYTF. The CDR3 DNA is TGTGCCAGCAGCTTCCCGAGGAGCGCGGGCTACACCTTC.

J is TRBJ1-4 and V is TRBV6-1, with a tentative D call TRBD1 (6 bases). Trimming took 4 bases from V and 3 from J, leaving 9 bases between them. The CDR3 sequence is 14 residues long. Germline V CDR1 and CDR2: MNHNS, SASEGT. As DNA, the CDR3 is TGTGCCAGCAGTGGAGACAGGTCTAATGAAAAACTGTTTTTT. Encoded protein: CASSGDRSNEKLFF.

V usage is TRBV7-2 and J usage is TRBJ1-3; maybe TRBD1 (6 bases). Germline CDR1 reads SGHTA; CDR2 reads FQGNSA. The V and J ends lost 6 bases and 0 bases respectively, with 12 bases between them. The CDR3 sequence is 15 residues long. As DNA, the CDR3 is TGTGCCAGCAGACAGGGTCCTCTCTCTGGAAACACCATATATTTT. Amino acid sequence: CASRQGPLSGNTIYF.

The chain recombines TRBV30 with TRBJ1-3, with TRBD1 matching over 9 bases. The V and J ends lost 2 bases and 0 bases, in that order; junction bases with no gene match: 5. The CDR3 totals 16 residues. Germline V lookup: CDR1 GTSNPN, CDR2 SVGIG (reference sequence). The CDR3 here is CAWSTGQGSSGNTIYF. As DNA, the CDR3 is TGTGCCTGGAGTACAGGACAGGGGAGCTCTGGAAACACCATATATTTT.

The chain recombines TRBV14 with TRBJ2-5; weak D call: TRBD2 (6 bases). The end of the DNA is better explained by TRBJ2-7, so the J call may be wrong. The CDR3 spans 17 residues. Germline V gene sequence: CDR1 SGHDN, CDR2 FVKESK. In nucleotides, the CDR3 is TGTGCCAGCAGCCATAGCGGCCCACAGGCAGCATCCTACGAGCAGTACTTC. Translation: CASSHSGPQAASYEQYF.

The chain links TRBV7-2 to TRBJ1-4, with D possibly matching TRBD1 (5 bases). With 2 bases removed from V and 4 bases from J, the gap between germline ends came to 23 bases. CDR3 size: 19 residues. CDR1 and CDR2 from the germline V gene are SGHTA and FQGNSA. CDR3 in DNA: TGTGCCAGCAGCTTACAGGGTTCAGTATCCGGGAACCTTAATGAAAAACTGTTTTTT. It yields the protein CASSLQGSVSGNLNEKLFF.

Points on this clone: This sample also contains other DNA sequences that code for the same CDR3. The J gene is TRBJ2-7, the V gene TRBV7-2, with 7 bases identical to TRBD2. The CDR3 consists of 14 residues. With V trimmed by 7 bases and J by 7 bases, 13 bases remained unmatched. Looked up from germline, CDR1 is SGHTA and CDR2 is FQGNSA. The CDR3 is CASTPSTSFDEQYF. The CDR3, as DNA: TGTGCCAGCACCCCGTCGACTAGCTTCGATGAGCAGTACTTC.

This clone occurred a few times. V and J are TRBV11-2 and TRBJ1-3; possibly TRBD1 for D (5 bases). Trimming removed 4 bases at V and 2 bases at J, with 15 bases between. The CDR3 sequence is 16 residues long. Germline V gene lookup returns CDR1 SGHAT and CDR2 FQNNGV. In DNA form, the CDR3 reads TGTGCCAGCAGCTCCCGGTCGAGGGGTACTGGAAACACCATATATTTT. Its protein product is CASSSRSRGTGNTIYF. The full variable domain, its missing parts supplied by reference TRBV11-2 and TRBJ1-3, is EAGVAQSPRYKIIEKRQSVAFWCNPISGHATLYWYQQILGQGPKLLIQFQNNGVVDDSQLPKDRFSAERLKGVDSTLKIQPAKLEDSAVYLCASSSRSRGTGNTIYFGEGSWLTVV.

The rearrangement uses TRBV7-8 and TRBJ2-5; D remains ambiguous. Between the trimmed V and J ends, which lost 1 base and 2 bases, there was a span of 8 bases. Germline values: CDR1 SGHVS, CDR2 FQNEAQ. The CDR3 loop spans 14 amino acids. In DNA, the CDR3 is TGTGCCAGCAGCTTAGGCAGGCAACAAGAGACCCAGTACTTC. Its translation is CASSLGRQQETQYF.

There are a few counts of this clone. The V gene is TRBV30, the J gene TRBJ2-5; 8 bases align to TRBD2. The V gene's germline CDR1 is GTSNPN and CDR2 SVGIG (reference sequence). This CDR3 region has 12 residues. Trimming removed 3 bases from V and 4 bases from J; junction bases left unmatched: 1. Written as DNA, the CDR3 is TGTGCCTGGAGCGGGGGGGCAGAGACCCAGTACTTC. Amino acid sequence: CAWSGGAETQYF.

The chain uses TRBV5-8 and TRBJ1-2; tentatively, D is TRBD1 (5 bases). The CDR3 contains 15 residues. In germline, CDR1 is SGHTS, CDR2 YDEGEE. The V end was cut by 0 bases, the J end by 2 bases, with 11 bases between. Here the CDR3 reads CASSLGLGENYGYTF. The CDR3 nucleotides read TGTGCCAGCAGCTTGGGGTTAGGGGAAAACTATGGCTACACCTTC.

This clone occurred once. The gene calls are TRBV5-4 and TRBJ1-2, with no clear D. Trimming pared 0 bases from V and 2 bases from J, leaving 8 bases between. The CDR3 contains 14 residues. The germline V gene encodes CDR1 SGHNT and CDR2 YYREEE (reference sequence). The DNA for the CDR3 is TGTGCCAGCAGCTTGGGGCGCTCGAACTATGGCTACACCTTC. Its protein is CASSLGRSNYGYTF. Full variable domain (outside the CDR3, taken from reference TRBV5-4 and TRBJ1-2): ETGVTQSPTHLIKTRGQQVTLRCSSQSGHNTVSWYQQALGQGPQFIFQYYREEENGRGNFPPRFSGLQFPNYSSELNVNALELDDSALYLCASSLGRSNYGYTFGSGTRLTVV.